The subject of this entry is one T cell receptor beta chain. Its antigen is currently unknown. Repertoires were generated with immunoSEQ multiplex PCR, while TCRdb's copy carries only in-frame clones and drops some. Of 2,500,000 or so clones detected, approximately 92% appear once; the ten largest clones hold around 0.15%. This sample is drawn from a study of shared clonotypes between healthy human individuals. Overall study findings and caveats: Memory subsets generally showed lower estimated richness than naive subsets. The rarefaction results pointed to incomplete sorted-subset sequencing despite large depth. It was the few donors that limited the genetic and exposure-history diversity represented.

The junction had 11 bases not matched to a gene; V was cut back by 6 bases and J by 0 bases. Germline CDR1 MRHNA, CDR2 SNTAGT. The CDR3 totals 17 residues. J is TRBJ2-3 and V is TRBV6-4; 8 bases map to TRBD2. Source material: naive CD4+ T cells sorted from blood. Subset of the sample: CD45RA+ positively selected. This sequence originates from a man aged 18 to 30 in good health. CDR3 sequence: CASSPLPGGASTDTQYF. Here the CDR3 DNA reads TGTGCCAGCAGCCCCCTTCCCGGGGGGGCAAGCACAGATACGCAGTATTTT.